Following are 23 T cell receptor beta chains from one sample sequenced in a study of memory CD4+ T cells and cytomegalovirus serostatus. Some clones are missing from TCRdb's copy, which holds only in-frame ones; the method was immunoSEQ multiplex PCR. This sample carries about 57,000 clones, more than 60% of them seen once, and the ten largest clones take approximately 0.82%. The sort gate was single viable CD3+CD4+CD8-CD45RO+ cells for memory CD4+ T cells. The sequencing sample was made of memory CD4+ T cells from blood. These receptors came from an adult in good health and CMV-seronegative.

The CDR3 DNA reads TGTGCCATCAGCCCTCTGAACACTGAAGCTTTCTTT. As protein: CAISPLNTEAFF. This rearrangement joins TRBV10-3 to TRBJ1-1; D gene ambiguous. This CDR3 region has 12 residues. Germline V gene sequence: CDR1 ENHRY, CDR2 SYGVKD. Trimming cost V 6 bases and J 0 bases, with 5 bases left between them.

V gene TRBV11-3 combines with J gene TRBJ2-5; 10 bases fit TRBD1. V gave up 6 bases and J gave up 2 bases; unmatched junction bases: 6. The CDR3 extends over 15 amino acids. CDR1 and CDR2 (germline): SGHNT, YENEEA. The CDR3 sequence: CASSIRDRGQETQYF. In DNA form, the CDR3 reads TGTGCCAGCAGTATCCGGGACAGGGGTCAAGAGACCCAGTACTTC.

The chain recombines TRBV15 with TRBJ1-4; 7 nucleotides line up with TRBD1. CDR1 is LNHNV and CDR2 is YYDKDF in the germline V gene (reference sequence). Trimming removed 3 bases from V and 7 bases from J; junction bases left unmatched: 8. There are 15 residues in the CDR3. This CDR3 is CATSRERQGREKLFF. The CDR3 DNA reads TGTGCCACCAGCAGGGAGAGACAGGGTCGTGAAAAACTGTTTTTT.

Here the CDR3 DNA reads TGTGCCAGCTACAGGGAAGGGCAGACTGAAGCTTTCTTT. It specifies CASYREGQTEAFF. The rearrangement links TRBV6-1 to TRBJ1-1, with D perhaps matching TRBD1 (6 bases). The V and J ends lost 8 bases and 5 bases respectively, with 15 bases between them. Germline CDR1 MNHNS, CDR2 SASEGT. This CDR3 has 13 amino acids.

The rearrangement uses TRBV30 and TRBJ1-6; D is ambiguous. CDR3 length equals 14 residues. V was clipped by 3 bases and J by 6 bases, with 12 bases between them. Germline V gives CDR1 GTSNPN, CDR2 SVGIG (reference sequence). CDR3 bases: TGTGCCTGGAGCACCCAGTCAGCTAATTCACCCCTCCACTTT. Encoded protein: CAWSTQSANSPLHF. The entire variable domain, with the rest obtained from reference TRBV30 and TRBJ1-6, is as follows: SQTIHQWPATLVQPVGSPLSLECTVEGTSNPNLYWYRQAAGRGLQLLFYSVGIGQISSEVPQNLSASRPQDRQFILSSKKLLLSDSGFYLCAWSTQSANSPLHFGNGTRLTVT.

The chain recombines TRBV5-6 with TRBJ1-5; D gene uncertain. The CDR3 is made up of 13 amino acids. Germline V gene data show CDR1 as SGHDT and CDR2 as YYEEEE. V was clipped by 1 base and J by 4 bases, with 6 bases between them. CDR3 region: CASSLFSNQPQHF. As DNA, the CDR3 is TGTGCCAGCAGCTTGTTCTCGAATCAGCCCCAGCATTTT.

The chain has TRBV28 and TRBJ1-1, with no clear D. The length of the CDR3 is 16 residues. Trimming cost V 1 base and J 3 bases, with 15 bases left between them. Looked up from germline, CDR1 is MDHEN and CDR2 is SYDVKM. The CDR3 sequence: CASSLFGRAGDTEAFF. The CDR3 DNA is TGTGCCAGCAGTTTATTCGGGAGGGCTGGGGACACTGAAGCTTTCTTT.

The count of this clone is one. The chain recombines TRBV7-2 with TRBJ1-5, with unresolved D. The germline V gene encodes CDR1 SGHTA and CDR2 FQGNSA. This CDR3 is 13 amino acids long. The germline V and J ends were trimmed by 0 bases and 6 bases, with 6 bases remaining between them. CDR3 in DNA: TGTGCCAGCAGCTTAGCTGACGGTCAGCCCCAGCATTTT. This codes for CASSLADGQPQHF.

The rearrangement uses TRBV30 and TRBJ2-5, with unresolved D. There are 12 residues in the CDR3. Germline CDR1 reads GTSNPN; CDR2 reads SVGIG (reference sequence). The V and J ends lost 2 bases and 5 bases respectively, with 9 bases between them. CDR3 sequence: CAWSRSRETQYF. In nucleotides, the CDR3 is TGTGCCTGGAGTCGGAGTAGGGAGACCCAGTACTTC.

The chain has TRBV2 and TRBJ2-5; possibly TRBD2 for D (6 bases). Germline V CDR1 and CDR2: SNHLY, FYNNEI. The CDR3 covers 18 residues. V lost 2 bases and J lost 5, with 24 bases in between. The CDR3 region has the DNA TGTGCCAGCAGTGAACGTTGGCTTAGCGGACCAACCGGGGAGACCCAGTACTTC. It specifies CASSERWLSGPTGETQYF.

As regards this clone: The sample holds other DNA sequences that translate to the same CDR3. The rearrangement uses TRBV11-3 and TRBJ2-1, with D perhaps matching TRBD2 (5 bases). This CDR3 is 14 amino acids long. Germline V lookup: CDR1 SGHNT, CDR2 YENEEA. V was cut by 0 bases and J by 6 bases, with 9 bases left in between. The CDR3 sequence: CASSLDLASNEQFF. The CDR3 DNA follows: TGTGCCAGCAGCTTAGATCTAGCTTCCAATGAGCAGTTCTTC.

A few counts support this clone. The chain joins TRBV28 to TRBJ2-3; 9 bases map to TRBD1. The CDR3 extends over 18 amino acids. The germline gives CDR1 MDHEN, CDR2 SYDVKM. The V and J ends lost 5 bases and 2 bases, in that order; junction bases with no gene match: 14. The CDR3 DNA reads as TGTGCCAGCAGTACCGGGACAGGGATAGCTGGGGACACAGATACGCAGTATTTT. Protein product: CASSTGTGIAGDTDTQYF.

This clone was counted a few times. The V gene is TRBV18, the J gene TRBJ2-5; D uncertain. V lost 4 bases, J lost 1 base, and 4 bases lay in between. The germline V gene has CDR1 KGHSH and CDR2 LQKENI. CDR3 length: 12 amino acids. CDR3 sequence reads: CASSQRQETQYF. CDR3 bases: TGTGCCAGCTCACAGCGCCAAGAGACCCAGTACTTC.

V and J are TRBV4-2 and TRBJ2-7; D remains unclear. V was pared by 0 bases and J by 2 bases, with 11 bases between. The CDR3 has 15 residues. Looked up from germline, CDR1 is LGHNA and CDR2 is YNFKEQ. CDR3 in amino acids: CASSQDLAMPYEQYF. CDR3 DNA: TGTGCCAGCAGCCAAGATCTGGCTATGCCCTACGAGCAGTACTTC.

Only one count was recorded for this clone. V is TRBV28 and J is TRBJ1-5; a weak D match, TRBD1 (5 bases). V was trimmed by 5 bases and J by 5 bases, leaving 7 bases between them. This CDR3 contains 12 residues. Per the germline V gene, CDR1 is MDHEN and CDR2 is SYDVKM. The CDR3 sequence: CASSATDQPQHF. The CDR3, as DNA: TGTGCCAGCAGTGCGACAGATCAGCCCCAGCATTTT.

V usage is TRBV4-1 and J usage is TRBJ1-3, with a possible D match to TRBD1 (5 bases). CDR3 size: 17 residues. Trimming left V 1 base short and J 1 base short, with 14 bases between. Germline CDR1 is MGHRA and CDR2 is YSYEKL. CDR3 in amino acids: CASSQGPLGGSGNTIYF. Here the CDR3 DNA reads TGCGCCAGCAGCCAAGGACCTTTGGGGGGATCTGGAAACACCATATATTTT.

The chain employs TRBV7-9 and TRBJ2-3; a weak D match, TRBD1 (5 bases). With 3 bases removed from V and 0 bases from J, the gap between germline ends came to 7 bases. Germline V gene lookup returns CDR1 SEHNR and CDR2 FQNEAQ (reference sequence). The CDR3 has 14 amino acids. CDR3 amino acids: CASSFGASTDTQYF. Here the CDR3 DNA reads TGTGCCAGCAGCTTTGGGGCTAGCACAGATACGCAGTATTTT.

The CDR3 DNA reads as TGTGCCAGCTCACCACAGCCTTCTCCAAACGAGCAGTACTTC. This sequence encodes CASSPQPSPNEQYF. This chain links TRBV18 with TRBJ2-7; D remains ambiguous. Deletions cut 1 base from V and 5 bases from J, with 12 bases between. This CDR3 contains 14 residues. The germline V gene encodes CDR1 KGHSH and CDR2 LQKENI.

This clone was observed a single time. This chain joins TRBV5-1 and TRBJ2-2; D is undetermined. The V gene's germline CDR1 is SGHRS and CDR2 YFSETQ. Trimming left V 1 base short and J 7 bases short, with 14 bases between. This CDR3 has 15 amino acids. CDR3 protein: CASSLSPAWGGELFF. The DNA for the CDR3 is TGCGCCAGCAGCTTGTCGCCAGCCTGGGGCGGGGAGCTGTTTTTT.

CDR3 nucleotides: TGTGCCAGCAGCCTGGAGGGGCTGGTAGCTTTCTTT. Its translation: CASSLEGLVAFF. The rearrangement joins TRBV7-9 to TRBJ1-1, with D tentatively TRBD1 (5 bases). The CDR3 is made up of 12 amino acids. CDR1 is SEHNR and CDR2 is FQNEAQ in the germline V gene (reference sequence). Trimming removed 5 bases at V and 10 bases at J, with 14 bases between.

The CDR3 region is CASSTSDSYEQYF. CDR3 nucleotide sequence: TGCGCCAGCAGCACCTCGGACAGTTACGAGCAGTACTTC. The rearrangement links TRBV5-1 to TRBJ2-7; D is possibly TRBD1 (6 bases). The V end lost 4 bases, the J end lost 4 bases, and 12 bases lay between the germline ends. The CDR3 sequence is 13 residues long. CDR1 and CDR2 from the germline V gene are SGHRS and YFSETQ.

This clone was seen once. This chain uses TRBV19 with TRBJ1-5, with D tentatively TRBD1 (5 bases). The V and J ends lost 3 bases and 10 bases respectively, with 22 bases between them. Germline CDR1 is LNHDA and CDR2 is SQIVND (reference sequence). The CDR3 sequence is 16 residues long. CDR3 coding DNA: TGTGCCAGTAGTATCGCGACAGATCGAGCAATCAGCCCCCAGCATTTT. This translates into CASSIATDRAISPQHF.

The chain combines TRBV7-2 with TRBJ1-3, with D unclear. The CDR3 is 12 amino acids. Germline V gene sequence: CDR1 SGHTA, CDR2 FQGNSA. V was cut by 3 bases and J by 4 bases, with 4 bases left in between. CDR3 amino acids: CASSFQGNTIYF. DNA of the CDR3: TGTGCCAGCAGCTTCCAGGGAAACACCATATATTTT. The whole variable domain, filled in from reference TRBV7-2 and TRBJ1-3, reads GAGVSQSPSNKVTEKGKDVELRCDPISGHTALYWYRQSLGQGLEFLIYFQGNSAPDKSGLPSDRFSAERTGGSVSTLTIQRTQQEDSAVYLCASSFQGNTIYFGEGSWLTVV.